Listed here are 5 T cell receptor beta chains from one sample, sequenced in a study of CD8+ T cells in alopecia areata. Sequencing templates came from extracted RNA that was reverse transcribed into cDNA. Sequencing used immunoSEQ multiplex PCR; TCRdb keeps in-frame clones, though not all of them. The sample lists around 69,000 clones, approximately 60% seen once, with about 15% in the top ten. This sample comprised CD8+ T cells sorted from blood, obtained at week 0. These receptor sequences come from a human donor with alopecia areata.

This clone has more than one count but fewer than ten. The rearrangement joins TRBV19 to TRBJ1-1; D not certain. V was cut by 3 bases and J by 1 base, with 9 bases left in between. The CDR3 sequence is 14 residues long. Germline V gives CDR1 LNHDA, CDR2 SQIVND (reference sequence). CDR3 loop: CASSIGTENTEAFF. CDR3 DNA sequence: TGTGCCAGTAGTATCGGAACCGAGAACACTGAAGCTTTCTTT.

This clone occurred many times. This sequence joins TRBV10-3 and TRBJ2-7; D not resolved. V gave up 3 bases and J gave up 3 bases, with 15 bases separating them. The CDR3 runs 15 residues. CDR1 and CDR2 (germline): ENHRY, SYGVKD. DNA for the CDR3: TGTGCCATCAGTGACCCGTCGACCGGAGACTACGAGCAGTACTTC. Translating it yields CAISDPSTGDYEQYF.

The rearrangement joins TRBV7-8 to TRBJ2-3; 10 nucleotides line up with TRBD1. The CDR3 is 15 residues long. With 1 base clipped from V and 4 bases from J, the junction kept 2 bases outside the gene matches. CDR1 is SGHVS, CDR2 FQNEAQ, per germline. The CDR3 region has the DNA TGTGCCAGCAGCTTAGGAGGGACAGGGGCAGATACGCAGTATTTT. Translated: CASSLGGTGADTQYF.

This clone was counted a few times. The chain joins TRBV29-1 to TRBJ2-5; D is possibly TRBD2 (5 bases). Germline loops: CDR1 SQVTM, CDR2 ANQGSEA. The CDR3 is made up of 15 amino acids. The V gene lost 0 bases and the J gene lost 4 bases, with 15 bases spanning the gap. Written as DNA, the CDR3 is TGCAGCGTTGAAGATCCGGTGTCCGAGGGAGAGACCCAGTACTTC. As protein: CSVEDPVSEGETQYF.

The V call is TRBV6-5, the J call TRBJ1-5; 7 nucleotides align to TRBD1. V lost 7 bases, J lost 0 bases, and 3 bases stayed unmatched. The CDR3 loop spans 14 amino acids. Germline-derived CDR1 and CDR2 are MNHEY and SVGAGI. CDR3: CASKGANSNQPQHF. CDR3 nucleotide sequence: TGTGCCAGCAAGGGGGCAAATAGCAATCAGCCCCAGCATTTT.